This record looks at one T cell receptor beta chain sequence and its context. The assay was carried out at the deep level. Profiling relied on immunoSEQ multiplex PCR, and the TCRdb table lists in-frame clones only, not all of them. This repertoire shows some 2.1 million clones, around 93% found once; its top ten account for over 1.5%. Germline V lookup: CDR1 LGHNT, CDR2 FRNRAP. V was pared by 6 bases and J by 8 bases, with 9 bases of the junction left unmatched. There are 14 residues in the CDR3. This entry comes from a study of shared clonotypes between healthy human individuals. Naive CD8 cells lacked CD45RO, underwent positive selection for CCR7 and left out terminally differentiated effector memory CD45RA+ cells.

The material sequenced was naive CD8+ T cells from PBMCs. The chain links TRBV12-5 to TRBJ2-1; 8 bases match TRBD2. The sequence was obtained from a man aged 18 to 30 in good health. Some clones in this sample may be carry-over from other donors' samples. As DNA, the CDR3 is TGTGCTAGTGGCCTCCCGGGGGGGGGCGATGAGCAGTTCTTC. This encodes CASGLPGGGDEQFF.